The 22 T cell receptor beta chains in this list originate from one sample, sequenced in a study of shared clonotypes between healthy human individuals. Naive-designated CD8 cells lacked CD45RO, were positively enriched for CCR7, and omitted terminally differentiated effector memory CD45RA+ cells. The assay was immunoSEQ multiplex PCR, and TCRdb's table has in-frame clones only and misses some. This table holds about 2,100,000 clones, under 95% found once. The specimen sequenced was naive CD8+ T cells from PBMCs. Every receptor here comes from a young man in good health. Some clones in this sample may be carry-over from other donors' samples.

The V call is TRBV28, the J call TRBJ2-3; 14 bases fit TRBD2. Germline V gene data show CDR1 as MDHEN and CDR2 as SYDVKM. The J segment lost 6 bases and the V segment lost 5 bases, leaving 16 bases of the junction unmatched. The CDR3 is made up of 19 amino acids. The CDR3 DNA reads TGTGCCAGCAGTACCTCGCGGACTAGCGGGAGGCCCGGTCAGGATACGCAGTATTTT. This codes for CASSTSRTSGRPGQDTQYF.

As for this clone: Other DNA sequences from this sample encode an identical CDR3 as well. The CDR3, as DNA: TGTGCCAGCAGTCCAGCGGGAGGAACCGGGGAGCTGTTTTTT. As protein: CASSPAGGTGELFF. This rearrangement joins TRBV28 to TRBJ2-2; 9 positions match TRBD2. CDR3 length equals 14 residues. The J segment lost 5 bases and the V segment lost 5 bases, leaving 3 bases of the junction unmatched. The germline V gene encodes CDR1 MDHEN and CDR2 SYDVKM.

This chain uses TRBV9 with TRBJ1-5; a possible D gene is TRBD1 (5 bases). From germline, CDR1 is SGDLS and CDR2 YYNGEE. V dropped 0 bases and J dropped 5 bases, with 6 bases sitting between them. The CDR3 sequence is 13 residues long. CDR3 nucleotide sequence: TGTGCCAGCAGCGTAGAGGGGTATCAGCCCCAGCATTTT. It yields the protein CASSVEGYQPQHF.

V usage is TRBV5-1 and J usage is TRBJ1-1; no clear D gene. This CDR3 region has 15 residues. With 1 base removed from V and 4 bases from J, the gap between germline ends came to 14 bases. CDR1 and CDR2 from the germline V gene are SGHRS and YFSETQ. CDR3 sequence reads: CASSLNRGPATEAFF. CDR3 DNA sequence: TGCGCCAGCAGCTTGAATCGGGGTCCGGCCACTGAAGCTTTCTTT.

In regard to this clone: The same CDR3 arises from other DNA sequences in this sample as well. The chain recombines TRBV28 with TRBJ2-7; D unclear. V was shortened by 2 bases and J by 4 bases, with 9 bases between the two germline ends. This CDR3 spans 13 amino acids. Per germline, CDR1 MDHEN and CDR2 SYDVKM. The CDR3 loop is CASSLGERYEQYF. The CDR3 DNA reads TGTGCCAGCAGTTTAGGAGAACGTTACGAGCAGTACTTC.

V gene TRBV5-4 combines with J gene TRBJ2-5; D remains unclear. CDR1 is SGHNT and CDR2 is YYREEE in the germline V gene (reference sequence). This CDR3 region has 16 residues. V gave up 9 bases and J gave up 5 bases, with 26 bases separating them. CDR3 loop: CANGALASLISETQYF. The DNA for the CDR3 is TGTGCCAACGGTGCCTTAGCCTCTCTTATATCTGAGACCCAGTACTTC.

The chain links TRBV2 to TRBJ2-1, with D perhaps TRBD2 (5 bases). Trimming removed 11 bases at V and 3 bases at J, with 17 bases between. The germline CDR1 and CDR2 sequences are SNHLY and FYNNEI. This CDR3 region has 14 residues. The CDR3 bases are TGTGCCGTTTCACGGGGAACAAGCTACAATGAGCAGTTCTTC. Translated, it gives CAVSRGTSYNEQFF.

The V call is TRBV21-1, the J call TRBJ1-3. TRBV21-1 corresponds to a pseudogene. CDR3 length: 17 amino acids. The CDR3 nucleotides read TGTGCCAGCAGCACCCTGCGGGAGAGGGGAACTGGAAACACCATATATTTT. Protein sequence: CASSTLRERGTGNTIYF.

V gene TRBV9 combines with J gene TRBJ1-2, with 8 bases that match TRBD1. V lost 2 bases to trimming and J lost 6 bases; unmatched junction nucleotides: 12. The length of the CDR3 is 16 residues. The V gene's germline CDR1 is SGDLS and CDR2 YYNGEE. The CDR3 loop reads CASSVGRTGKVDGYTF. The CDR3 nucleotides are TGTGCCAGCAGCGTCGGAAGGACAGGGAAAGTGGATGGCTACACCTTC.

A remark on this clone: Within the sample, other DNA sequences also encode this same CDR3. The chain links TRBV9 to TRBJ1-1; D unclear. Trimming cost V 3 bases and J 1 base, with 7 bases left between them. This CDR3 region has 13 residues. Germline loops: CDR1 SGDLS, CDR2 YYNGEE. CDR3 bases: TGTGCCAGCAGCGAGGGTGGGAACACTGAAGCTTTCTTT. It specifies CASSEGGNTEAFF.

The J gene is TRBJ2-1, the V gene TRBV28; 11 nucleotides match TRBD2. This CDR3 region has 14 residues. J gave up 9 bases and V 8 bases, and 9 bases lay outside the gene matches. Germline V gene lookup returns CDR1 MDHEN and CDR2 SYDVKM. The CDR3 sequence: CASLLAGGTGEQFF. Written as DNA, the CDR3 is TGTGCCAGCCTTCTAGCGGGAGGAACAGGTGAGCAGTTCTTC.

J is TRBJ1-1 and V is TRBV19; unclear D gene. Germline-derived CDR1 and CDR2 are LNHDA and SQIVND (reference sequence). The V and J ends lost 0 bases and 4 bases respectively, with 18 bases between them. The CDR3 runs 17 residues. The CDR3 reads CASSIDSWPGISTEAFF. CDR3 nucleotides: TGTGCCAGTAGTATAGATTCCTGGCCCGGGATTAGCACTGAAGCTTTCTTT.

The V call is TRBV27, the J call TRBJ2-4; 8 nucleotides align to TRBD1. The CDR3 spans 15 residues. Germline V gene sequence: CDR1 MNHEY, CDR2 SMNVEV (reference sequence). V lost 6 bases and J lost 4; bases outside the gene matches: 8. CDR3 sequence: CASSQTGTGKNIQYF. Here the CDR3 DNA reads TGTGCCAGCAGCCAGACCGGGACAGGAAAAAACATTCAGTACTTC.

The gene calls are TRBV27 and TRBJ2-5, with TRBD2 matching over 14 bases. Germline assignment: CDR1 MNHEY and CDR2 SMNVEV (reference sequence). V dropped 5 bases and J dropped 9; count of bases not matched to a gene: 8. CDR3 length equals 15 residues. The CDR3: CASSEGPGLAGAQYF. The CDR3 DNA follows: TGTGCCAGCAGTGAGGGACCGGGACTAGCGGGGGCCCAGTACTTC.

The chain carries TRBV30 and TRBJ2-5, with 10 positions matching TRBD1. Near its end, the DNA agrees better with TRBJ2-7, so the J call may be wrong. Per germline, CDR1 GTSNPN and CDR2 SVGIG (reference sequence). The CDR3 has 14 residues. CDR3 bases: TGTGCCTGGAGTTTGGGACAGGGGTCCTACGAGCAGTACTTC. Amino acids: CAWSLGQGSYEQYF.

On this clone: Other DNA sequences in the same sample also yield this CDR3. The rearrangement uses TRBV7-9 and TRBJ2-7; the match to TRBD2 covers 7 bases. J gave up 4 bases and V 1 base, and 4 bases lay outside the gene matches. Germline loops: CDR1 SEHNR, CDR2 FQNEAQ (reference sequence). This CDR3 spans 14 amino acids. CDR3 DNA sequence: TGTGCCAGCAGCTTAGGACTAGCTGGGTACGAGCAGTACTTC. As protein: CASSLGLAGYEQYF.

This chain uses TRBV7-9 with TRBJ2-1; D is uncertain. CDR1 and CDR2 from the germline V gene are SEHNR and FQNEAQ (reference sequence). Trimming took 5 bases from V and 0 from J, leaving 14 bases between them. This CDR3 has 16 residues. CDR3 DNA: TGTGCCAGCAGCCCAGACCGTGCCAGCTCCTACAATGAGCAGTTCTTC. Amino acid sequence: CASSPDRASSYNEQFF.

This chain links TRBV2 with TRBJ2-7; D is undetermined. The V gene lost 6 bases and the J gene lost 3 bases, with 9 bases spanning the gap. The CDR3 runs to 12 residues. Germline V gene sequence: CDR1 SNHLY, CDR2 FYNNEI. The CDR3 DNA is TGTGCCAGCAGAGATAACAGCTACGAGCAGTACTTC. It specifies CASRDNSYEQYF.

CDR3 protein: CASSYAATGELFF. DNA of the CDR3: TGTGCCAGCAGTTACGCGGCCACCGGGGAGCTGTTTTTT. The chain links TRBV6-5 to TRBJ2-2; D is uncertain. Germline V gene lookup returns CDR1 MNHEY and CDR2 SVGAGI. V lost 2 bases to trimming and J lost 4 bases, with 5 bases between them. The CDR3 length is 13 residues.

The chain employs TRBV7-9 and TRBJ2-1; perhaps TRBD2 as D (6 bases). This CDR3 spans 15 amino acids. Between the trimmed V and J ends, which lost 1 base and 8 bases, there was a span of 15 bases. Germline loops: CDR1 SEHNR, CDR2 FQNEAQ (reference sequence). CDR3 region: CASSLDSGLMYEQFF. CDR3 coding DNA: TGTGCCAGCAGCTTAGACAGCGGGTTAATGTATGAGCAGTTCTTC.

This chain links TRBV10-3 with TRBJ2-7, with 10 positions matching TRBD2. CDR3 size: 14 residues. Germline V CDR1 and CDR2: ENHRY, SYGVKD. V was clipped by 10 bases and J by 2 bases; unmatched bases: 8. This CDR3 reads CATHPGLATYEQYF. CDR3 in DNA: TGTGCCACCCACCCGGGACTAGCGACCTACGAGCAGTACTTC.

The chain uses TRBV27 and TRBJ2-6; 10 bases are a match to TRBD1. V lost 7 bases to trimming and J lost 4 bases; unmatched junction nucleotides: 4. CDR3 size: 15 residues. The germline V gene encodes CDR1 MNHEY and CDR2 SMNVEV (reference sequence). CDR3 loop: CASTGTGVGANVLTF. In nucleotides, the CDR3 is TGTGCCAGCACCGGGACAGGGGTCGGGGCCAACGTCCTGACTTTC.